Presented here are 14 T cell receptor beta chains from one specimen sequenced in a study of identical twins. MiXCR, applied by TCRdb to the 5' RACE reads, yields one record per CDR3 protein. The data contain some 230,000 distinct CDR3 sequences, 6.5% of them singletons. The same specimen was also included in a second study, on T cells expressing NK-cell markers.

The sample consisted of CD8+ T cells sorted from blood. The receptors originated from a young woman in good health.

The V and J genes are TRBV3-1 and TRBJ2-3; D possibly uses TRBD1 or TRBD2 (5 bases each). The CDR3 extends over 15 amino acids. Germline loops: CDR1 LGHDT, CDR2 YNNKEL (reference sequence). Trimming took off 3 bases at V and 0 bases at J, with 10 bases between the two ends. The CDR3 bases are TGTGCCAGCAGCCATATGGGACCTAGCACAGATACGCAGTATTTT. This sequence encodes CASSHMGPSTDTQYF.

V usage is TRBV7-9 and J usage is TRBJ2-5, with 11 bases matching TRBD2. V dropped 5 bases and J dropped 4; count of bases not matched to a gene: 9. The CDR3 covers 16 residues. Germline CDR1 reads SEHNR; CDR2 reads FQNEAQ (reference sequence). CDR3 protein: CASSHKTSGKGETQYF. CDR3 coding DNA: TGTGCCAGCAGCCACAAGACTAGCGGGAAGGGAGAGACCCAGTACTTC.

There are many counts of this clonotype. This rearrangement joins TRBV7-2 to TRBJ2-7; 7 bases map to TRBD2. The CDR3 loop spans 16 amino acids. V shed 1 base and J 0 bases; nucleotides not matched to a gene: 6. Germline V gene sequence: CDR1 SGHTA, CDR2 FQGNSA. The CDR3 is CASSLVGGDDSYEQYF. CDR3 coding DNA: TGTGCCAGCAGCTTAGTTGGGGGGGACGACTCCTACGAGCAGTACTTC.

This clonotype was detected a few times. CDR3 sequence reads: CASSLRQGGTDTQYF. The CDR3, as DNA: TGTGCCAGCAGTCTTAGACAGGGGGGCACAGATACGCAGTATTTT. The V call is TRBV6-2 or TRBV6-3, the J call TRBJ2-3; 9 bases agree with TRBD1. The CDR3 has 15 residues. J gave up 1 base and V 5 bases, and 4 bases lay outside the gene matches. The germline gives CDR1 MNHEY, CDR2 SVGEGT.

The V and J genes are TRBV12-3 or TRBV12-4 and TRBJ2-3; 8 bases agree with TRBD2. The J segment lost 4 bases and the V segment lost 3 bases, leaving 6 bases of the junction unmatched. The CDR3 covers 15 residues. The CDR3 spells CASSFRGLVSDTQYF. DNA for the CDR3: TGTGCCAGCAGTTTCCGGGGACTAGTTTCAGATACGCAGTATTTT.

The DNA for the CDR3 is TGTGCCAGTACCGCGGCGTGGGCTAGCGGTAGCGGGTATGAGCAGTTCTTC. It yields the protein CASTAAWASGSGYEQFF. V usage is TRBV19 and J usage is TRBJ2-1; TRBD2 matches at 7 bases. CDR1 is LNHDA and CDR2 is SQIVND in the germline V gene (reference sequence). This CDR3 contains 17 residues. Trimming at V came to 7 bases and at J to 8 bases, leaving 20 bases not matched to a gene.

A few counts support this clonotype. This chain joins TRBV7-3 and TRBJ2-3; 9 nucleotides line up with TRBD2. Germline loops: CDR1 SGHTA, CDR2 FQGTGA. The V gene end was trimmed by 0 bases and the J gene end by 6 bases; junction bases not matched to a gene: 7. CDR3 length: 16 residues. CDR3: CASSLTGGGAADTQYF. The CDR3 DNA sequence: TGTGCCAGCAGCTTAACGGGCGGGGGGGCAGCGGATACGCAGTATTTT.

This clonotype was observed a few times. The rearrangement links TRBV2 to TRBJ2-3, with TRBD2 matching over 8 bases. V was pared by 10 bases and J by 2 bases, with 8 bases of the junction left unmatched. This CDR3 has 14 amino acids. The germline V gene encodes CDR1 SNHLY and CDR2 FYNNEI. CDR3 in amino acids: CATLGGGSTDTQYF. CDR3 in DNA: TGTGCCACGCTCGGGGGGGGGTCCACAGATACGCAGTATTTT.

This clonotype turned up a few times. The chain combines TRBV29-1 with TRBJ1-1; D is perhaps TRBD1 (5 bases). Trimming stripped 5 bases from V and 1 base from J, with 26 bases between. The CDR3 runs 18 residues. CDR1 is SQVTM and CDR2 is ANQGSEA in the germline V gene. In nucleotides, the CDR3 is TGCAGCGTTCTAAACCGGCGAGGGCAGGGACTGACGAACACTGAAGCTTTCTTT. Translating it yields CSVLNRRGQGLTNTEAFF.

This clonotype was recorded a few times. This chain connects TRBV2 to TRBJ1-2, with D hard to call. The V gene lost 3 bases and the J gene lost 12 bases, with 14 bases spanning the gap. The germline V gene has CDR1 SNHLY and CDR2 FYNNEI. This CDR3 comprises 12 residues. The CDR3 sequence: CASSDYEAPDTF. The CDR3 DNA reads as TGTGCCAGCAGTGACTACGAAGCCCCAGACACCTTC.

This clonotype was seen at least ten times. This may be a read error, as it is one base from a much larger clone. This rearrangement joins TRBV20-1 to TRBJ1-1; D is perhaps TRBD1 (5 bases). Germline-derived CDR1 and CDR2 are DFQATT and SNEGSKA (reference sequence). Deletions cut 3 bases from V and 3 bases from J, with 8 bases between. This CDR3 has 12 amino acids. Written as DNA, the CDR3 is TGCAGTGCTAGGAAAGGGGACACTGAAGCTTTCTTT. Protein: CSARKGDTEAFF.

The J gene is TRBJ2-1, the V gene TRBV11-2; D may match TRBD1 or TRBD2 (5 bases each). From germline, CDR1 is SGHAT and CDR2 FQNNGV. This CDR3 spans 16 amino acids. Trimming removed 5 bases from V and 0 bases from J, with 14 bases in between. In DNA form, the CDR3 reads TGTGCCAGCAGCCCGGGGCCATTTGACTCCTACAATGAGCAGTTCTTC. Translating it yields CASSPGPFDSYNEQFF.

The chain is built from TRBV7-9 and TRBJ2-2; 14 nucleotides match TRBD2. This CDR3 contains 17 residues. Germline loops: CDR1 SEHNR, CDR2 FQNEAQ (reference sequence). V was clipped by 6 bases and J by 1 base; unmatched bases: 4. For the CDR3, the DNA is TGTGCCAGCAGACCCGGACTAGCGGGGGGGAACACCGGGGAGCTGTTTTTT. Protein: CASRPGLAGGNTGELFF.

The chain carries TRBV7-9 and TRBJ1-1, with D tentatively TRBD1 (6 bases). This CDR3 region has 14 residues. From germline, CDR1 is SEHNR and CDR2 FQNEAQ (reference sequence). The V and J ends lost 0 bases and 6 bases respectively, with 11 bases between them. CDR3 nucleotide sequence: TGTGCCAGCAGCTTAGCGGGGGGGCTCGCTGAAGCTTTCTTT. This sequence encodes CASSLAGGLAEAFF. Based on the CDR3 plus reference TRBV7-9 and TRBJ1-1, the full variable domain is DTGVSQNPRHKITKRGQNVTFRCDPISEHNRLYWYRQTLGQGPEFLTYFQNEAQLEKSRLLSDRFSAERPKGSFSTLEIQRTEQGDSAMYLCASSLAGGLAEAFFGQGTRLTVV.